This section outlines one T cell receptor beta chain sequence together with its context. The sample comes from a study of blood T cell repertoires in COVID-19. The overall study: Sites across the United States, Italy and Spain contributed samples from acute and convalescent COVID-19.

Clinical histories supplied by participants themselves formed the basis of cohort assignment. TCRdb's table, derived via immunoSEQ multiplex PCR, lists solely in-frame clones and lacks some. The table includes 200,000 to 250,000 clones, 82% detected once. The CDR3 runs to 12 residues. V lost 3 bases and J lost 14, with 11 bases in between. The source is a woman aged 55-69 years who had recovered from COVID-19. The chain recombines TRBV12-3 or TRBV12-4 with TRBJ1-6, with a tentative D call TRBD1 (5 bases). Specimen: PBMCs or T cells enriched from blood (not recorded which). CDR3 DNA sequence: TGTGCCAGCAGTTTTGGGGGGTGGACCCTCCACTTT. As protein: CASSFGGWTLHF.